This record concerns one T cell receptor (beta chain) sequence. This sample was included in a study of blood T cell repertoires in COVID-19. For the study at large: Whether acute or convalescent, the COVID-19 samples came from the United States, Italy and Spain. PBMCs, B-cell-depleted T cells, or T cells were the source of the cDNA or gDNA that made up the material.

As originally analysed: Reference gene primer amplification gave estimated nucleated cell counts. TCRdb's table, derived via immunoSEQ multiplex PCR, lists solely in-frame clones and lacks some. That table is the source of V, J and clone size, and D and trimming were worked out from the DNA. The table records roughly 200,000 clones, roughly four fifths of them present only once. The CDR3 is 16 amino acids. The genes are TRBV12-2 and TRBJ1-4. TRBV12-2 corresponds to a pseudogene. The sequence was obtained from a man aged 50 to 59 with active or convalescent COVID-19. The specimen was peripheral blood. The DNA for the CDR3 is TGTGCAAGTCGCTTTTATCGGTCTTCTCGAGGGGAAAAACTGTTTTTT. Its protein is CASRFYRSSRGEKLFF.